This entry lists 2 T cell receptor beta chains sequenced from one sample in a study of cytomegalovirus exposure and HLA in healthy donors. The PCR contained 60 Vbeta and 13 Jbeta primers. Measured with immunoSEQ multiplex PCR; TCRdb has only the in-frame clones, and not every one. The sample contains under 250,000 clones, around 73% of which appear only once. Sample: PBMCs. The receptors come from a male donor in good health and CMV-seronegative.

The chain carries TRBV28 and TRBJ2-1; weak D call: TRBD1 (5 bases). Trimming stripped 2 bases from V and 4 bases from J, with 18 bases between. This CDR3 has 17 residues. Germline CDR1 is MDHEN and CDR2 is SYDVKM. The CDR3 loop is CASSLPDSRVRYNEQFF. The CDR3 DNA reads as TGTGCCAGCAGTTTACCTGACAGTCGGGTTCGATACAATGAGCAGTTCTTC.

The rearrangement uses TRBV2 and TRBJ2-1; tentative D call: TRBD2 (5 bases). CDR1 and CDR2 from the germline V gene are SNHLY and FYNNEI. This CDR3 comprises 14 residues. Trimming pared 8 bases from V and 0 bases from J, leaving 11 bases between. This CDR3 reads CASLGLSSYNEQFF. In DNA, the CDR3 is TGTGCCAGCTTAGGACTCAGCTCCTACAATGAGCAGTTCTTC.